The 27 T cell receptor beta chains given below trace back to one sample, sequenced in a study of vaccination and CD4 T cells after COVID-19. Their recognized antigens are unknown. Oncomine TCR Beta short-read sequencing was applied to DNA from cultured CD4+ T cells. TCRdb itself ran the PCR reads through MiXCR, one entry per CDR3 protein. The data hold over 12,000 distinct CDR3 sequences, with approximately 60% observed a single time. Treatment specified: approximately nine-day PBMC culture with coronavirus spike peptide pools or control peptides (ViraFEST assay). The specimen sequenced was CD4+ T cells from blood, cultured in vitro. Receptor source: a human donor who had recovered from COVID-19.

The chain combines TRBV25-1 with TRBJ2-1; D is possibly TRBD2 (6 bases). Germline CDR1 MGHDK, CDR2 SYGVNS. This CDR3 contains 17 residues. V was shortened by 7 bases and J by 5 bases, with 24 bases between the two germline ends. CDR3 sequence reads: CASTLSRRWGVDNEQFF. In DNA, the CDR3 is TGTGCCAGCACGTTGTCTAGGCGGTGGGGGGTGGACAATGAGCAGTTCTTC.

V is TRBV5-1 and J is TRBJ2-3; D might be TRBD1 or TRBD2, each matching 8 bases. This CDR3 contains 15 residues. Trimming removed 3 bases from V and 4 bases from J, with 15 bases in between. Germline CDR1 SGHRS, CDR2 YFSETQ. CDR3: CASSSGGTGPDTQYF. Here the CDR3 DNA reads TGCGCCAGCAGCTCGGGGGGGACAGGACCAGATACGCAGTATTTT.

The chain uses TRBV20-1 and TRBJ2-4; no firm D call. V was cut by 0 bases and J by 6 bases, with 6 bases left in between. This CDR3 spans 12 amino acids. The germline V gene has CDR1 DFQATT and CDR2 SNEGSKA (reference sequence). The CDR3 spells CSARDAVNIQYF. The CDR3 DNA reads TGCAGTGCTAGAGATGCGGTAAACATTCAGTACTTC.

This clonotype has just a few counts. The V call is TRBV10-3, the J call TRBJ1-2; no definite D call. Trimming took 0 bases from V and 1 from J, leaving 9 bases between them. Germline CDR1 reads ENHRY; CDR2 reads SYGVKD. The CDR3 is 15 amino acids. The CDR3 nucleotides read TGTGCCATCAGTGAGTCCGGACGGATTAACTATGGCTACACCTTC. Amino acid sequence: CAISESGRINYGYTF.

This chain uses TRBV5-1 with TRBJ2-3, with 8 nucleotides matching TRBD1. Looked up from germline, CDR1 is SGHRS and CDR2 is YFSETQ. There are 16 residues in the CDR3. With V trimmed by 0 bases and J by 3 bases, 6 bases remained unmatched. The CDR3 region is CASSLGRQGRTDTQYF. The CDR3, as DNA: TGCGCCAGCAGCTTGGGTCGACAGGGGAGGACAGATACGCAGTATTTT.

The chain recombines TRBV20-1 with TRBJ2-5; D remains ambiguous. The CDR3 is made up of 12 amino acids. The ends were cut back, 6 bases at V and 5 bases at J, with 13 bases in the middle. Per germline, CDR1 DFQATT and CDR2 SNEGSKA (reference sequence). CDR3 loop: CSAPTLGETQYF. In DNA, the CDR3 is TGCAGTGCCCCCACGTTGGGGGAGACCCAGTACTTC.

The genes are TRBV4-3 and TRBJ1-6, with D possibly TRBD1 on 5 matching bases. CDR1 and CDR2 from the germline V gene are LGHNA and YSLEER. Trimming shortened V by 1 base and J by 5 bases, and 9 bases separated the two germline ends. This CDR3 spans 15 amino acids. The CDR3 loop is CASSQGQGNNSPLHF. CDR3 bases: TGCGCCAGCAGCCAAGGGCAGGGAAATAATTCACCCCTCCACTTT.

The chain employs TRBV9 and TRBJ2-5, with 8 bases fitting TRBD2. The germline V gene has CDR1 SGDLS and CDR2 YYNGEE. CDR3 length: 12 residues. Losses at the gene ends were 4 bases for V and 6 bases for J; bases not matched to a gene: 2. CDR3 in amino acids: CASSRGGKTQYF. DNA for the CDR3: TGTGCCAGCAGCCGGGGGGGAAAGACCCAGTACTTC.

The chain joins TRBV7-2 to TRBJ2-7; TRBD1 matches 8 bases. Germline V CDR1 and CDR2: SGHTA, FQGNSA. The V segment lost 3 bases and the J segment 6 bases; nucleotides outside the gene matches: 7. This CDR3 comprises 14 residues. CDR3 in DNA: TGTGCCAGCAGCTTTGGCAGGGGGCAAGGCGAGCAGTACTTC. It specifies CASSFGRGQGEQYF.

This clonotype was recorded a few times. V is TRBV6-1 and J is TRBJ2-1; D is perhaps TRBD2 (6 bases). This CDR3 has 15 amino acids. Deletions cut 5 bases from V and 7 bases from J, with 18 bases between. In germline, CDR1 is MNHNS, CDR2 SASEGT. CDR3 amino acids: CASSRPAGGANEQFF. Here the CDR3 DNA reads TGTGCCAGCAGTCGCCCTGCCGGGGGTGCAAATGAGCAGTTCTTC.

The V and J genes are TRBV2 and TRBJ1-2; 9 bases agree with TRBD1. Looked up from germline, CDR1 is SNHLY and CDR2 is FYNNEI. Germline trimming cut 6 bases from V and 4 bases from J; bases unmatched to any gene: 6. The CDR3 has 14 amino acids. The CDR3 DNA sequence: TGTGCCAGCAGGGAACAGGGGGCGGGCTATGGCTACACCTTC. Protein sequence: CASREQGAGYGYTF.

CDR3: CASTYAGTANTEAFF. CDR3 DNA: TGTGCCAGCACTTACGCCGGGACAGCAAACACTGAAGCTTTCTTT. V is TRBV2 and J is TRBJ1-1, with 7 positions matching TRBD1. The junction had 10 bases not matched to a gene; V was cut back by 7 bases and J by 2 bases. The CDR3 spans 15 residues. CDR1 is SNHLY, CDR2 FYNNEI, per germline.

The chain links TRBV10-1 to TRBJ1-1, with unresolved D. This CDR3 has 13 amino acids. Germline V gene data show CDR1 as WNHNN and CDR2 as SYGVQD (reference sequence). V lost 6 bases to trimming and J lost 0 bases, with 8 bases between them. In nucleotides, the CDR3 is TGCGCCAGCAGAGGACCGCTGAACACTGAAGCTTTCTTT. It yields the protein CASRGPLNTEAFF.

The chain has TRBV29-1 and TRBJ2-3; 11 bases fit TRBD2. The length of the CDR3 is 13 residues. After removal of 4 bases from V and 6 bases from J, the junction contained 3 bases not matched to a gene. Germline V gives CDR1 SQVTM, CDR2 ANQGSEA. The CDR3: CSVGLAGRDTQYF. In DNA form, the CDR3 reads TGCAGCGTTGGACTAGCGGGACGTGATACGCAGTATTTT.

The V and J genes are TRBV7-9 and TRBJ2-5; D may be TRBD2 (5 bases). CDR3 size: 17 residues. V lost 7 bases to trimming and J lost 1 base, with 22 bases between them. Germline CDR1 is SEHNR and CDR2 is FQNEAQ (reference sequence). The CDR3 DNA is TGTGCCAGCATTCCCGGTTTAGGCTTCGGACTCCAAGAGACCCAGTACTTC. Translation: CASIPGLGFGLQETQYF.

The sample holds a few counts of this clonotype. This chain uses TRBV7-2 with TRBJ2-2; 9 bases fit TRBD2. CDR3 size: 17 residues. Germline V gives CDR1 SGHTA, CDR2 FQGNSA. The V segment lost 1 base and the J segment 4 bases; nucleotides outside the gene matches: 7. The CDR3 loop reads CASSLVAGGPRTGELFF. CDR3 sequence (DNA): TGTGCCAGCAGCTTAGTTGCGGGAGGGCCTCGCACCGGGGAGCTGTTTTTT.

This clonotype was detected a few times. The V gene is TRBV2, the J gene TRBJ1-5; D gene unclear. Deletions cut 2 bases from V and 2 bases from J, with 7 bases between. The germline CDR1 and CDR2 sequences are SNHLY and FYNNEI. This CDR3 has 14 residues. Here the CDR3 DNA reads TGTGCCAGCAGTGAAAGGCCGGGCAATCAGCCCCAGCATTTT. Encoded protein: CASSERPGNQPQHF.

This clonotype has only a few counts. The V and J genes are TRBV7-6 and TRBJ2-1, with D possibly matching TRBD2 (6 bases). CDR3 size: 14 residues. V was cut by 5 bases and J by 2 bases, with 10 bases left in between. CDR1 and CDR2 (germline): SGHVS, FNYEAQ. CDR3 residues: CASSPRGTYNEQFF. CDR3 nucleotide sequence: TGTGCCAGCAGCCCACGGGGGACCTACAATGAGCAGTTCTTC.

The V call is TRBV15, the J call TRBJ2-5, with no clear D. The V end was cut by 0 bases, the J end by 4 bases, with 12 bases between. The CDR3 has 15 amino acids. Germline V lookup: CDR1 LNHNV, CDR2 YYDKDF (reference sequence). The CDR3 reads CATSRDLPSSETQYF. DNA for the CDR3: TGTGCCACCAGCAGAGATCTACCGTCCTCAGAGACCCAGTACTTC.

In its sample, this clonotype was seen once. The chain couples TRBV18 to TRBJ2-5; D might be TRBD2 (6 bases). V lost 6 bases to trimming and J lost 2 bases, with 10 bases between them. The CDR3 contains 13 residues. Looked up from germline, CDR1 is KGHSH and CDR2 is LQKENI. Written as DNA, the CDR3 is TGTGCCAGCTCGTCCGGGGGTCAAGAGACCCAGTACTTC. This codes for CASSSGGQETQYF.

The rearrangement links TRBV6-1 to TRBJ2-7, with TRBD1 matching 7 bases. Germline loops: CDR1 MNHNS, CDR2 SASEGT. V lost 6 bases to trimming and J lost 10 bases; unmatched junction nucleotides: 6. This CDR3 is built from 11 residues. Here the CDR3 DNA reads TGTGCCAGCAGGGATTGGGACAGTCAGTACTTC. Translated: CASRDWDSQYF.

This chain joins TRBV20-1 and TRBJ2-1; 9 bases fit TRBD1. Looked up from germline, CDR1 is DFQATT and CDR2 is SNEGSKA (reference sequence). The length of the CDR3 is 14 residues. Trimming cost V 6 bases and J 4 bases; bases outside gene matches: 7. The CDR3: CSAPGQGNYNEQFF. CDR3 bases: TGCAGTGCACCAGGACAGGGGAATTACAATGAGCAGTTCTTC.

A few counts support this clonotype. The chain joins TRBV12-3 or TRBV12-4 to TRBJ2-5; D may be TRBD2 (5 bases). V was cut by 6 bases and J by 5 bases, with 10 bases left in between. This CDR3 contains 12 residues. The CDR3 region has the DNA TGTGCCAGCAGCGACGGCGGGGAGACCCAGTACTTC. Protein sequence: CASSDGGETQYF.

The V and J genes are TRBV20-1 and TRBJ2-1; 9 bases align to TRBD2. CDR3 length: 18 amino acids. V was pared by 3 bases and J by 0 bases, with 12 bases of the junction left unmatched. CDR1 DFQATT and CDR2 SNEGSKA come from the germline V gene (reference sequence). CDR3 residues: CSARGLAGSQVSYNEQFF. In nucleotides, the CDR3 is TGCAGTGCTAGGGGTCTAGCGGGATCCCAGGTCTCCTACAATGAGCAGTTCTTC.

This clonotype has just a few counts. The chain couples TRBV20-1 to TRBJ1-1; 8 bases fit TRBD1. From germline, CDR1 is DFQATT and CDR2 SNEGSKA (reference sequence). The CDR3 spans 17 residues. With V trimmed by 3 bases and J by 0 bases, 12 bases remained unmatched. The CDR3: CSASPATGGLMNTEAFF. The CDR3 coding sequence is TGCAGTGCTAGCCCCGCAACAGGGGGATTAATGAACACTGAAGCTTTCTTT.

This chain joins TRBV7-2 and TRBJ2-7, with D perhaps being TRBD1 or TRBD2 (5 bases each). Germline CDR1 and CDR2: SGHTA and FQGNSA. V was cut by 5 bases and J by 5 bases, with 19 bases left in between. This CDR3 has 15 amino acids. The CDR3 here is CASSPFPRGRDEQYF. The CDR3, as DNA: TGTGCCAGCAGCCCCTTTCCCCGGGGCCGCGACGAGCAGTACTTC. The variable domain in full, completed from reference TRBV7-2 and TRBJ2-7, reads GAGVSQSPSNKVTEKGKDVELRCDPISGHTALYWYRQSLGQGLEFLIYFQGNSAPDKSGLPSDRFSAERTGGSVSTLTIQRTQQEDSAVYLCASSPFPRGRDEQYFGPGTRLTVT.

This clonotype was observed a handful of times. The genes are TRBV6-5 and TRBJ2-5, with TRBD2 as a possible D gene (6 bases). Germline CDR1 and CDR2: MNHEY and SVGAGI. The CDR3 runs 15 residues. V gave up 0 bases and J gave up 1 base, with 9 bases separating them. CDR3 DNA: TGTGCCAGCAGTTACTCCTCGCGGGGCCAAGAGACCCAGTACTTC. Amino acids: CASSYSSRGQETQYF.